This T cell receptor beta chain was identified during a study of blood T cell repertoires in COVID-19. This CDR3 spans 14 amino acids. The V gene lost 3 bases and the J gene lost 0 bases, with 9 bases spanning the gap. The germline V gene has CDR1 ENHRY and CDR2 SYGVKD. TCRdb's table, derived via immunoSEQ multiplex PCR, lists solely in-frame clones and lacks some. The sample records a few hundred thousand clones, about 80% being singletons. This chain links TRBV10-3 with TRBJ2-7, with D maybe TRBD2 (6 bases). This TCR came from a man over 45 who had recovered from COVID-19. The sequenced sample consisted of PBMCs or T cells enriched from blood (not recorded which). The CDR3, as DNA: TGTGCCATCAGTGAACTCGGGAGCTCCTACGAGCAGTACTTC. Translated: CAISELGSSYEQYF.